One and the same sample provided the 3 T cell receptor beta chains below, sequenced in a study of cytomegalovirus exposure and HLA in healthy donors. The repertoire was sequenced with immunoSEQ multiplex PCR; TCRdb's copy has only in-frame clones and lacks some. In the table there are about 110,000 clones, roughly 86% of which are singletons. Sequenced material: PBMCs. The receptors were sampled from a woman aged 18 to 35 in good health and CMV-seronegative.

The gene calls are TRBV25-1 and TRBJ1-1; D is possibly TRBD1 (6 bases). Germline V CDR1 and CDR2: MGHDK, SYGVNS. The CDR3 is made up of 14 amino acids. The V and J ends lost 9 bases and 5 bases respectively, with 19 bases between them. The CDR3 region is CARGEGGRLTEAFF. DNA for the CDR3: TGTGCCAGGGGGGAGGGGGGAAGGCTGACTGAAGCTTTCTTT.

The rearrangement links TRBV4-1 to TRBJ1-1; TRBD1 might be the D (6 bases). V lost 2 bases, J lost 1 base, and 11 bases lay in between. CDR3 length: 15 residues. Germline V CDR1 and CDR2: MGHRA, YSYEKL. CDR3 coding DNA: TGCGCCAGCAGCCAACTGGGGGGGCGGAACACTGAAGCTTTCTTT. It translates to CASSQLGGRNTEAFF.

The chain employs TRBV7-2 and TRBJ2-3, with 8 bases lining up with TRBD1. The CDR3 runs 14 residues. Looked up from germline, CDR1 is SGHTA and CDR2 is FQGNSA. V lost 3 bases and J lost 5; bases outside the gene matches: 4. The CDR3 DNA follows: TGTGCCAGCAGCTTCGACAGGGGTGTAGATACGCAGTATTTT. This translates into CASSFDRGVDTQYF.